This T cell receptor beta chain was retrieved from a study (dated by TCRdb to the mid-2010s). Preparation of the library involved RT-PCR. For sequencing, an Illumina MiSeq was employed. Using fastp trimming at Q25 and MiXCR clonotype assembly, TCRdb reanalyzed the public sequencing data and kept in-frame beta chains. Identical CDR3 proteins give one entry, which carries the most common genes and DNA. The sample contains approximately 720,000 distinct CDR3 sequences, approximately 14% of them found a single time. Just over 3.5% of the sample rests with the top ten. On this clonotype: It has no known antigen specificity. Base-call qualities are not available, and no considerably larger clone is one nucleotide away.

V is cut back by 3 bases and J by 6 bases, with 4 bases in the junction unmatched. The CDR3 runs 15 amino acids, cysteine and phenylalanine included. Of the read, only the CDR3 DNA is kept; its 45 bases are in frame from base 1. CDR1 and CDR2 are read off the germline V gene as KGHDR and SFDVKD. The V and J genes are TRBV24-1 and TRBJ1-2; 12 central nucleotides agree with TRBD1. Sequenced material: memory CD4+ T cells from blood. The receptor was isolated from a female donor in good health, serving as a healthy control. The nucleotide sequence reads TGTGCCACCAGTGATCCCGGGACAGGGGGCGATGGCTACACCTTC. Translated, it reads CATSDPGTGGDGYTF.